This TCR beta chain was found in a study of blood T cell repertoires in COVID-19. V lost 2 bases and J lost 10; bases outside the gene matches: 10. This CDR3 contains 15 residues. Germline CDR1 is SGHRS and CDR2 is YFSETQ. Here immunoSEQ multiplex PCR was the method, and the copy in TCRdb shows in-frame clones only, minus some. The table lists about 210,000 clones, about 90% of them singletons, with 0.95% to 1.5% in the top ten. The source material was peripheral blood. This sequence joins TRBV5-1 and TRBJ2-1; 9 bases map to TRBD2. The receptor was derived from a man between 25 and 39 years old with acute or convalescent COVID-19. CDR3 residues: CASSLYPSSGTEQFF. The CDR3 DNA sequence: TGCGCCAGCAGCTTATACCCTTCTAGCGGGACCGAGCAGTTCTTC. Looking up the rest from reference TRBV5-1 and TRBJ2-1 gives the full variable domain: KAGVTQTPRYLIKTRGQQVTLSCSPISGHRSVSWYQQTPGQGLQFLFEYFSETQRNKGNFPGRFSGRQFSNSRSEMNVSTLELGDSALYLCASSLYPSSGTEQFFGPGTRLTVL.